The table lists the clone carrying this T cell receptor (beta chain) with a few counts. As yet, its antigen is unknown. CD8 cells regarded as naive lacked CD45RO, were positively chosen for CCR7, and omitted terminally differentiated effector memory CD45RA+ cells. This sample stems from a study of shared clonotypes between healthy human individuals. General observations from the study: Several donors held 5% to 5.5% of naive CD4 clonotypes in common. Enrolling few donors narrowed the genetic and exposure-history diversity that was represented. Among non-shared clonotypes, generation probabilities were lower than among those shared by all four donors.

The study ran the assay at deep level. Some clones are missing from TCRdb's copy, which holds only in-frame ones; the method was immunoSEQ multiplex PCR. The data show some 740,000 clones, 85% to 95% seen once. Germline V gene lookup returns CDR1 SGHAT and CDR2 FQNNGV. V lost 1 base and J 11 bases, leaving 14 bases between the germline ends. CDR3 length equals 13 residues. The sequenced material came from naive CD8+ T cells sorted from blood. The receptor was derived from a man in his thirties or forties in good health. This sequence joins TRBV11-2 and TRBJ1-1; D uncertain. Here the CDR3 reads CASSLGSLKFAFF. CDR3 coding DNA: TGTGCCAGCAGCTTAGGGTCGCTCAAGTTCGCTTTCTTT.